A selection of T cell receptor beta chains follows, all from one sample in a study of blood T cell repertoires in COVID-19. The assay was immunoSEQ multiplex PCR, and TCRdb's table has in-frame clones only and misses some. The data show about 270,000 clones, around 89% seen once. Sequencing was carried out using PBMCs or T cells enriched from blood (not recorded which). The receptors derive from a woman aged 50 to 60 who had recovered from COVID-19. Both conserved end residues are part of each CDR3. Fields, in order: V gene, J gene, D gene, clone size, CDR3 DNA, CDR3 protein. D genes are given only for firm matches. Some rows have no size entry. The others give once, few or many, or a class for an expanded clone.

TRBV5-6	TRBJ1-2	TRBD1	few	TGTGCCAGCAGCTTTGACAGGGTGGCCTATGGCTACACCTTC	CASSFDRVAYGYTF
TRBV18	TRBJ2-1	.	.	TGTGCCAGCTCACGCAGCGGATACAATGAGCAGTTCTTC	CASSRSGYNEQFF
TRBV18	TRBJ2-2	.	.	TGTGCCAGCTCACCCCTGAAGGGGGCGAACACCGGGGAGCTGTTTTTT	CASSPLKGANTGELFF
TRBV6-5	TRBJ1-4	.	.	TGTGCCAGCAGTTATGAGGGCCGGCGTACTGAAAAACTGTTTTTT	CASSYEGRRTEKLFF
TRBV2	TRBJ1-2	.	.	TGTGCCAGCAGTGTCGGTACTAACTATGGCTACACCTTC	CASSVGTNYGYTF
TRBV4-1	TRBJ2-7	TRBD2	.	TGCGCCAGCAGCCAAGCACACTCTGCGGGAGTTGCCTACGAGCAGTACTTC	CASSQAHSAGVAYEQYF
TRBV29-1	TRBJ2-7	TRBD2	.	TGCAGCGTTGAAATCCCTAGCGGGAGTAGGTACGAGCAGTACTTC	CSVEIPSGSRYEQYF
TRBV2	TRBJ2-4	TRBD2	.	TGTGCCAGTCTAGCGGGAGTCAAAAACATTCAGTACTTC	CASLAGVKNIQYF
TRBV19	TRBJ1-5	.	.	TGTGCCAGTAAGGCAGGAACAAATAGCAATCAGCCCCAGCATTTT	CASKAGTNSNQPQHF
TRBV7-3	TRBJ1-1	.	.	TGTGCCAGCAGCGACTCACAGGGATCAACTGAAGCTTTCTTT	CASSDSQGSTEAFF
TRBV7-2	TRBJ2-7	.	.	TGTGCCAGCAGCCACTCCGCGGCGGCCCGGGGGAGCGAGCAGTACTTC	CASSHSAAARGSEQYF
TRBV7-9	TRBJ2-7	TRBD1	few	TGTGCCAGCAGTTACAACTTTCAGGGGGCGCGGTACGAGCAGTACTTC	CASSYNFQGARYEQYF
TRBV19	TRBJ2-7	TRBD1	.	TGTGCCAGTAGTACAGGACAGGGTCGAATCTCCTACGAGCAGTACTTC	CASSTGQGRISYEQYF
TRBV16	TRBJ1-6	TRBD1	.	TGTGCCAGCTTCCCGGGACAGCGGTCACCCCTCCACTTT	CASFPGQRSPLHF
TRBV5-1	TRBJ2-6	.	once	TGCGCCAGCAGCTTAGCCCCAACAGGTTCCTCTGGGGCCAACGTCCTGACTTTC	CASSLAPTGSSGANVLTF
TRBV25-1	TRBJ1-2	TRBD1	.	TGTGCCAGCAGTGACCGTACCGGGACAGGGTCCGGCTACACCTTC	CASSDRTGTGSGYTF
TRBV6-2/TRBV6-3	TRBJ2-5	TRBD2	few	TGTGCCAGCAGTGGACTAGCGTCTGCGGAGACCCAGTACTTC	CASSGLASAETQYF
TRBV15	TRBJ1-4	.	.	TGTGCCACCAGCGAAACGACAGACCCACATGGAAAACTGTTTTTT	CATSETTDPHGKLFF
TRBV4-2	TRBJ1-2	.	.	TGTGCCAGCAGCTCAGAGCGGGGCCTCTATGGCTACACCTTC	CASSSERGLYGYTF
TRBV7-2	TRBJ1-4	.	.	TGTGCCAGCAGCTTTCGGGTTGCAACTAATGAAAAACTGTTTTTT	CASSFRVATNEKLFF
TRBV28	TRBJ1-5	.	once	TGTGCCAGCAGTAGTTCCGGGGGGGATCAGCCCCAGCATTTT	CASSSSGGDQPQHF
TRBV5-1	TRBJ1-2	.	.	TGCGCCAGCAGCTTGGATCGGGGATCCTATGGCTACACCTTC	CASSLDRGSYGYTF
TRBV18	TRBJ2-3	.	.	TGTGCCAGCTCACCCGGGACAAATAAGGCGACAGATACGCAGTATTTT	CASSPGTNKATDTQYF
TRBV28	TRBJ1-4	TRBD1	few	TGTGCCAGCAGCCAGGGGGGAGCTAATGAAAAACTGTTTTTT	CASSQGGANEKLFF
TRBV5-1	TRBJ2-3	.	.	TGCGCCAGCAGTTACAGGGAAAGAACAGATACGCAGTATTTT	CASSYRERTDTQYF
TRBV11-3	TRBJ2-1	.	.	TGTGCCAGCAGCTTAAGAGGGAGGACGGGTTACAATGAGCAGTTCTTC	CASSLRGRTGYNEQFF
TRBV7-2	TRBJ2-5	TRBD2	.	TGTGCCAGCAGCTTTGGGGGGGGTAACCAAGAGACCCAGTACTTC	CASSFGGGNQETQYF
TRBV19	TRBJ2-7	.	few	TGTGCCAGTAGTATGGGGGCAGGGCCCACCTCCGAGCAGTACTTC	CASSMGAGPTSEQYF
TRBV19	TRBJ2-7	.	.	TGTGCCAGTAGTAGATCCACATTTTCCTACGAGCAGTACTTC	CASSRSTFSYEQYF
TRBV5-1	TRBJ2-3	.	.	TGCGCCAGCAGCCGGGACACAGGCACAGATACGCAGTATTTT	CASSRDTGTDTQYF
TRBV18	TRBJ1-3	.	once	TGTGCCAGCTCACCAGTGGGCAGTCTGAAGAGCTCTGGAAACACCATATATTTT	CASSPVGSLKSSGNTIYF
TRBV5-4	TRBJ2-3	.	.	TGTGCCAGCAGCGACTCCACAGATACGCAGTATTTT	CASSDSTDTQYF
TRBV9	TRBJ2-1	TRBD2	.	TGTGCCAGCAGCGCAAACGGGGCGGGAGACTCAACAAATGAGCAGTTCTTC	CASSANGAGDSTNEQFF
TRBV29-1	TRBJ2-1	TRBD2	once	TGCAGCGTTGGACCGGGACTAGCGGAGCAGTTCTTC	CSVGPGLAEQFF
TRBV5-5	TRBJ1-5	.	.	TGTGCCAGCACCCCCGGGGGATATAGCAATCAGCCCCAGCATTTT	CASTPGGYSNQPQHF
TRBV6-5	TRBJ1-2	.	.	TGTGCCAGCACAGATTCAGGCGCGGGTCATGGTGGCTACACCTTC	CASTDSGAGHGGYTF
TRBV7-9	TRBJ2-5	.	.	TGTGCCAGCAGCTTAGGTGGGGGGGAGACCCAGTACTTC	CASSLGGGETQYF
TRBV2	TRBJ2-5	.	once	TGTGCCAGCAGTGAGTATCGCCAAGAGACCCAGTACTTC	CASSEYRQETQYF
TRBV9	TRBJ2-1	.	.	TGTGCCAGCAGCGTCAAAGCTTCAACGTCCAATGAGCAGTTCTTC	CASSVKASTSNEQFF
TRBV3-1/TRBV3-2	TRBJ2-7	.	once	TGTGCCAGCAGCCAAGATCCACAGAATATATACGAGCAGTACTTC	CASSQDPQNIYEQYF
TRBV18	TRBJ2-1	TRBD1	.	TGTGCCAGCTCACCGGGACAGGGTGAGCAGTTCTTC	CASSPGQGEQFF
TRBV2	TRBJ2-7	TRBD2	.	TGTGCCAGCAGTGATGGACTAGCGGGAGGGCCCTACGAGCAGTACTTC	CASSDGLAGGPYEQYF
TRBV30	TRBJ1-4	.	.	TGTGCCTGGAGTACTTGGACAAAGACAACTAATGAAAAACTGTTTTTT	CAWSTWTKTTNEKLFF
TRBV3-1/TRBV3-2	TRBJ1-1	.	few	TGTGCCAGCAAGGGGGAAGTAACTGAAGCTTTCTTT	CASKGEVTEAFF
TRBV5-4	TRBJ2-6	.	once	TGTGCCAGCAGCTTGCAGGGCCCTGGGGCCAACGTCCTGACTTTC	CASSLQGPGANVLTF
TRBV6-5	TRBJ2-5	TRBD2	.	TGTGCCAGCAGCCGGACTAGCGGAGGGGGAGAGACCCAGTACTTC	CASSRTSGGGETQYF
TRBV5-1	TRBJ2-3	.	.	TGCGCCAGCAGACAGGCTTTTCGCGGGAAGCTTACAGATACGCAGTATTTT	CASRQAFRGKLTDTQYF
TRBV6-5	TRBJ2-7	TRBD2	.	TGTGCCAGCTCCGAGGTGGCGGGAGGGCCTTACGAGCAGTACTTC	CASSEVAGGPYEQYF
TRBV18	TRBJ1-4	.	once	TGTGCCAGCTCATCGGGGGCTAATGAAAAACTGTTTTTT	CASSSGANEKLFF